Listed below are T cell receptor beta chains from one sample, sequenced in a study of CD8+CD57+ T cells in acquired aplastic anemia. TCRdb passed the reads through MiXCR, listing each CDR3 protein once. The sample lists around 150,000 distinct CDR3 sequences, more than 35% occurring once. Material for sequencing was sorted CD4+, CD8+, or CD8+CD57+ T cells (not recorded which) from PBMCs. These receptors were collected from a human donor in good health, serving as a control. CDR3s include the opening cysteine and the closing phenylalanine or tryptophan. Clone size appears in some rows only: once, few, many, or a class for an expanded clone.

abundance: -
v_gene: TRBV2
j_gene: TRBJ1-2
CDR3aa: CASTQGLGGYTF

abundance: many
v_gene: TRBV2
j_gene: TRBJ1-4
CDR3aa: CASVRGGIEKLFF

abundance: many
v_gene: TRBV7-2
j_gene: TRBJ1-6
CDR3aa: CASSSVNRWSYNSPLHF

abundance: -
v_gene: TRBV25-1
j_gene: TRBJ2-1
CDR3aa: CASSIYLCSVYVGYNEQFF

abundance: -
v_gene: TRBV12-3/TRBV12-4
j_gene: TRBJ1-1
CDR3aa: CASSLAKNTEAFF

abundance: -
v_gene: TRBV24-1
j_gene: TRBJ2-1
CDR3aa: CATSDFGGDTGQFF

abundance: once
v_gene: TRBV2
j_gene: TRBJ1-2
CDR3aa: CASSGTGEHNYGYTF

abundance: -
v_gene: TRBV4-2
j_gene: TRBJ2-1
CDR3aa: CASSPSGGRSYNEQFF

abundance: many
v_gene: TRBV12-3/TRBV12-4
j_gene: TRBJ1-2
CDR3aa: CASSFRHPGGYTF

abundance: many
v_gene: TRBV24-1
j_gene: TRBJ2-5
CDR3aa: CATSERGRETQYF

abundance: -
v_gene: TRBV7-7
j_gene: TRBJ2-6
CDR3aa: CASSAGGNVLTF

abundance: -
v_gene: TRBV19
j_gene: TRBJ1-2
CDR3aa: CASSPRTGGVYGYTF

abundance: -
v_gene: TRBV15
j_gene: TRBJ1-6
CDR3aa: CATGRLRGRVRSPLHF

abundance: many
v_gene: TRBV12-3/TRBV12-4
j_gene: TRBJ1-3
CDR3aa: CASNPSGGFGNTIYF

abundance: -
v_gene: TRBV20-1
j_gene: TRBJ2-5
CDR3aa: CSARTSGETQYF

abundance: -
v_gene: TRBV28
j_gene: TRBJ2-1
CDR3aa: CASSWASSYNEQFF

abundance: few
v_gene: TRBV4-1
j_gene: TRBJ1-2
CDR3aa: CASSQDGQGAFGYTF

abundance: -
v_gene: TRBV29-1
j_gene: TRBJ1-1
CDR3aa: CSVGGSGGEAFF

abundance: many
v_gene: TRBV24-1
j_gene: TRBJ1-5
CDR3aa: CATGGELNQPQHF

abundance: -
v_gene: TRBV6-1
j_gene: TRBJ2-7
CDR3aa: CASTEGQGGSYEQYF

abundance: -
v_gene: TRBV4-1
j_gene: TRBJ1-5
CDR3aa: CASSQEGAQPQHF

abundance: few
v_gene: TRBV30
j_gene: TRBJ1-2
CDR3aa: CAWSREGGNGYTF

abundance: many
v_gene: TRBV20-1
j_gene: TRBJ1-5
CDR3aa: CSASPRGQPQHF

abundance: many
v_gene: TRBV7-9
j_gene: TRBJ2-5
CDR3aa: CASTPGLRKETQYF

abundance: -
v_gene: TRBV6-1
j_gene: TRBJ1-6
CDR3aa: CASSEGDEGKRIF

abundance: -
v_gene: TRBV29-1
j_gene: TRBJ2-7
CDR3aa: CSVERVGSYEQYF

abundance: -
v_gene: TRBV2
j_gene: TRBJ1-4
CDR3aa: CASSETTGGNEKLFF

abundance: -
v_gene: TRBV7-2
j_gene: TRBJ2-1
CDR3aa: CASSFAQGAYNEQFF

abundance: -
v_gene: TRBV20-1
j_gene: TRBJ1-4
CDR3aa: CSARVGVGGGHEKLFF